This TCR beta chain was documented in a study of blood T cell repertoires in COVID-19. In the study overall: Sites in the United States, Italy and Spain provided acute and convalescent COVID-19 samples. The cDNA or gDNA used as material had been derived from T cells, B-cell-depleted T cells, or PBMCs.

The V end was cut by 3 bases, the J end by 9 bases, with 15 bases between. Germline V CDR1 and CDR2: MNHEY, SVGAGI. The CDR3 loop spans 14 amino acids. Original analysis: It was from reference gene primer amplification that nucleated cell counts were estimated. Sequencing was performed with immunoSEQ multiplex PCR; in TCRdb, only in-frame clones are kept and a portion is missing. That table is the source of V, J and clone size, and D and trimming were worked out from the DNA. The sample carries under 200,000 clones, about 88% recorded once. The sample comprised peripheral blood. The TCR sequence derives from a man in his forties or fifties who had recovered from COVID-19. V usage is TRBV6-5 and J usage is TRBJ2-1; a weak D match, TRBD2 (6 bases). The CDR3 protein is CASSYKGLAFEQFF. The CDR3 DNA sequence: TGTGCCAGCAGTTATAAGGGACTGGCTTTTGAGCAGTTCTTC.